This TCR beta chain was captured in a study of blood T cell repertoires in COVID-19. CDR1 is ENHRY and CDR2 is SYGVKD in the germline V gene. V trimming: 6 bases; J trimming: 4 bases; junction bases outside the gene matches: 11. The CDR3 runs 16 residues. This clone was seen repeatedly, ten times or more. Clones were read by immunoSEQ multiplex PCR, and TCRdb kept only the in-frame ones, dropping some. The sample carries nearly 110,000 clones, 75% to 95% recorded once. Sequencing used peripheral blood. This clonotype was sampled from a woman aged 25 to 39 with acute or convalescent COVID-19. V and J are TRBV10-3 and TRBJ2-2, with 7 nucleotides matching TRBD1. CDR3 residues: CAIRQRTGTSTGELFF. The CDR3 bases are TGTGCCATCAGACAAAGGACAGGTACGAGCACCGGGGAGCTGTTTTTT.